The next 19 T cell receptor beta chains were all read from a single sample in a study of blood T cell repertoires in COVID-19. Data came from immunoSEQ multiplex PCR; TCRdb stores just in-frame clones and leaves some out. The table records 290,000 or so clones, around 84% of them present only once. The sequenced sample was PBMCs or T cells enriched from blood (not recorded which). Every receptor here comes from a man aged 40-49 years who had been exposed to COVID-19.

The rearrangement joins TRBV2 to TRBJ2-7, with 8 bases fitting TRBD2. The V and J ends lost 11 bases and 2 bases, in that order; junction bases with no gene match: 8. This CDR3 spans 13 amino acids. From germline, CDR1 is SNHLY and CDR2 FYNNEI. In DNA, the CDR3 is TGTGCCGGGGGCGGGACTAGTGCCTACGAGCAGTACTTC. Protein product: CAGGGTSAYEQYF.

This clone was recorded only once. CDR3 in DNA: TGTGCCACCGGGACAGATAACACCGGGGAGCTGTTTTTT. Translating it yields CATGTDNTGELFF. The chain has TRBV25-1 and TRBJ2-2; 7 bases match TRBD1. The CDR3 totals 13 residues. CDR1 is MGHDK and CDR2 is SYGVNS in the germline V gene. V lost 10 bases, J lost 2 bases, and 4 bases stayed unmatched.

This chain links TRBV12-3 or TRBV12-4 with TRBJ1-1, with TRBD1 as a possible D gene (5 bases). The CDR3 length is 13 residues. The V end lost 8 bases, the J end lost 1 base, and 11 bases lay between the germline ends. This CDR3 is CASVKTGNTEAFF. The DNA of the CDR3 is TGTGCCAGCGTTAAAACAGGGAACACTGAAGCTTTCTTT.

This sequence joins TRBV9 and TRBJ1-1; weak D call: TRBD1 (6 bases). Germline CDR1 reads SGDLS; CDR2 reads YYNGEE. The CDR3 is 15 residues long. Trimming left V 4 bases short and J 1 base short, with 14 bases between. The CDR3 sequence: CASSPPGTQNTEAFF. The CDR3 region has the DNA TGTGCCAGCAGCCCGCCCGGGACACAGAACACTGAAGCTTTCTTT.

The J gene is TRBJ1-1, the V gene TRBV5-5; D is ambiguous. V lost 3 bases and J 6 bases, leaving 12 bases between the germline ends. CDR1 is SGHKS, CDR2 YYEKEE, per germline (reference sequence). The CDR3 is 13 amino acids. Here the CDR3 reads CASSYYGLAEAFF. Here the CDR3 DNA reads TGTGCCAGCAGCTACTACGGTCTCGCTGAAGCTTTCTTT.

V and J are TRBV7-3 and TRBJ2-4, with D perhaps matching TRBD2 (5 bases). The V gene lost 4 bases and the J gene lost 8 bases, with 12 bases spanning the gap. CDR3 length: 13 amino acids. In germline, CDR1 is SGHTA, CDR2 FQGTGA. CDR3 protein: CASSSRHGDIQYF. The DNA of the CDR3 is TGTGCCAGCAGCTCAAGGCACGGGGACATTCAGTACTTC. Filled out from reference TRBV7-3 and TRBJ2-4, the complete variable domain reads GAGVSQTPSNKVTEKGKYVELRCDPISGHTALYWYRQSLGQGPEFLIYFQGTGAADDSGLPNDRFFAVRPEGSVSTLKIQRTERGDSAVYLCASSSRHGDIQYFGAGTRLSVL.

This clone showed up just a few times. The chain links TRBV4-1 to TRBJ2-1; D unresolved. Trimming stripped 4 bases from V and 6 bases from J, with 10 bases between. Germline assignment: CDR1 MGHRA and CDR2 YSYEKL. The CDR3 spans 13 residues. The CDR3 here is CASSPLYGNEQFF. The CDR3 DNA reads TGCGCCAGCAGCCCGCTCTACGGCAATGAGCAGTTCTTC.

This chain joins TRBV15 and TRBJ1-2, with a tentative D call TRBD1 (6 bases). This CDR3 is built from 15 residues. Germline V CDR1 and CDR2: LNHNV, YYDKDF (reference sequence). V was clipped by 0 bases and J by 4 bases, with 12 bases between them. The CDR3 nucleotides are TGTGCCACCAGCAGAGATAGGGGCAGGGGCTATGGCTACACCTTC. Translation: CATSRDRGRGYGYTF.

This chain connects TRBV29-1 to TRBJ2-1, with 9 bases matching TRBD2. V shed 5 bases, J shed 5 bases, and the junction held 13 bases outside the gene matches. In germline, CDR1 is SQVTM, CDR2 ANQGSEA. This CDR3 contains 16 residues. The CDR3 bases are TGCAGCGTTTCGGTTCGGGCGGGAGGGCCCGACAATGAGCAGTTCTTC. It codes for CSVSVRAGGPDNEQFF.

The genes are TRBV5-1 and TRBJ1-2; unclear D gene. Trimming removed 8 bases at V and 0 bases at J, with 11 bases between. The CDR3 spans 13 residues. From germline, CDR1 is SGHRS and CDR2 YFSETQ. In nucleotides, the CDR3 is TGCGCCAGTGCGGATCCACCTAACTATGGCTACACCTTC. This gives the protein CASADPPNYGYTF.

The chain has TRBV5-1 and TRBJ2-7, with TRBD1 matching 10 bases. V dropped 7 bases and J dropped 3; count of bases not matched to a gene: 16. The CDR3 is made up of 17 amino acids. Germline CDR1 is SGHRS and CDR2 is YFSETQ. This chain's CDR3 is CASYDKIMGQGNYEQYF. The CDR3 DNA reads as TGCGCCAGCTACGATAAAATTATGGGACAGGGGAACTACGAGCAGTACTTC. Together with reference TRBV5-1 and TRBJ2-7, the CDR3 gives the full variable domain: KAGVTQTPRYLIKTRGQQVTLSCSPISGHRSVSWYQQTPGQGLQFLFEYFSETQRNKGNFPGRFSGRQFSNSRSEMNVSTLELGDSALYLCASYDKIMGQGNYEQYFGPGTRLTVT.

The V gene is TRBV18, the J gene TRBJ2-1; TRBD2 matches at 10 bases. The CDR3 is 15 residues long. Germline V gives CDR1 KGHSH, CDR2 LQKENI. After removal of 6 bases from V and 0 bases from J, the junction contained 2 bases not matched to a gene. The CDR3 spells CASSPSGGSYNEQFF. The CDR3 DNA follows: TGTGCCAGCTCGCCTAGCGGGGGCTCCTACAATGAGCAGTTCTTC.

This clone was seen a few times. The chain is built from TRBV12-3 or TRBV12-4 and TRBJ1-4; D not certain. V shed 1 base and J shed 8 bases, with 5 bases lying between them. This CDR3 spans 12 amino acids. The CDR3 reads CASSLVAEKLFF. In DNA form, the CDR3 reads TGTGCCAGCAGTTTAGTGGCAGAAAAACTGTTTTTT.

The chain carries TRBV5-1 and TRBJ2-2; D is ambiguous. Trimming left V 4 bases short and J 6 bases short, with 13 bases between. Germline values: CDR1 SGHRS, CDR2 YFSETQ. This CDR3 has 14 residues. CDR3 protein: CASSLALAAGELFF. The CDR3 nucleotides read TGCGCCAGCAGCCTGGCCCTGGCGGCCGGGGAGCTGTTTTTT.

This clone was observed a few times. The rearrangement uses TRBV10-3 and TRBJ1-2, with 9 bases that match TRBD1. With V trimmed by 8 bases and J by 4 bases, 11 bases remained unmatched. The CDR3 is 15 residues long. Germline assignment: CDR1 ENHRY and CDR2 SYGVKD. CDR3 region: CAIQTGGAFSYGYTF. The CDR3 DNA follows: TGTGCCATCCAAACAGGGGGCGCCTTCAGCTATGGCTACACCTTC.

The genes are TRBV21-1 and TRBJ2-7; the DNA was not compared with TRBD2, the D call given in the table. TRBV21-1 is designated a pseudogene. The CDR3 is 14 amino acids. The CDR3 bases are TGTGCCAGCAGCTCATCCGGGAGACCCTACGAGCAGTACTTC. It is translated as CASSSSGRPYEQYF.

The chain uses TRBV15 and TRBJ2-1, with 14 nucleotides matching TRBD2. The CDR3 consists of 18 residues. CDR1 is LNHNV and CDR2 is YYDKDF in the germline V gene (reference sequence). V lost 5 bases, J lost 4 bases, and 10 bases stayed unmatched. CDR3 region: CATSSPGLAGEAYNEQFF. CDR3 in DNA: TGTGCCACCAGCTCCCCGGGACTAGCGGGAGAGGCGTACAATGAGCAGTTCTTC.

The CDR3 reads CASSVYSYYGYTF. The CDR3, as DNA: TGTGCCAGCAGTGTGTACAGCTACTATGGCTACACCTTC. V and J are TRBV25-1 and TRBJ1-2; D remains ambiguous. Trimming removed 4 bases from V and 3 bases from J, with 9 bases in between. CDR3 length equals 13 residues. Germline assignment: CDR1 MGHDK and CDR2 SYGVNS.

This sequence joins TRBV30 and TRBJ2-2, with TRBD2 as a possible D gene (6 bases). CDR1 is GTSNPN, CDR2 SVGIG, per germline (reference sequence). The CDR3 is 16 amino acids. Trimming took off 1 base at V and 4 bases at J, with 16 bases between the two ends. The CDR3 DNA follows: TGTGCCTGGAGTGGAGAGGGGCGGGATATCACCGGGGAGCTGTTTTTT. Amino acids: CAWSGEGRDITGELFF. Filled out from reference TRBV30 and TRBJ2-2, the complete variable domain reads SQTIHQWPATLVQPVGSPLSLECTVEGTSNPNLYWYRQAAGRGLQLLFYSVGIGQISSEVPQNLSASRPQDRQFILSSKKLLLSDSGFYLCAWSGEGRDITGELFFGEGSRLTVL.